The rows below give T cell receptor beta chains drawn from one sample of a study of cytomegalovirus exposure and HLA in healthy donors. TCRdb's table, derived via immunoSEQ multiplex PCR, lists solely in-frame clones and lacks some. The sample lists 150,000 to 200,000 clones; 77% were seen once. Sequenced input: PBMCs. These receptors were obtained from a man aged 45 to 65 in good health and CMV-seropositive. CDR3s include the opening cysteine and the closing phenylalanine or tryptophan. A D gene is named only where the DNA matches it firmly. Where a row states a size, it is once, few, many or the class of an expanded clone; other rows omit it.

>TRBV6-5|.|.|TRBJ1-2
TGTGCCAGCAGTGAAACAGCTAACTATGGCTACACCTTC
CASSETANYGYTF
>TRBV7-8|TRBD2|.|TRBJ2-1
TGTGCCAGCAGCCCAACGGGACTAGCGGGGGGAAATGAGCAGTTCTTC
CASSPTGLAGGNEQFF
>TRBV30|.|few|TRBJ1-4
TGTGCCTGGAGTACAAAACCCAGGGGAAAACTGTTTTTT
CAWSTKPRGKLFF
>TRBV27|TRBD1|.|TRBJ2-7
TGTGCCAGCAGTTTAGCCGGGACAGCCTACGAGCAGTACTTC
CASSLAGTAYEQYF
>TRBV10-3|.|.|TRBJ1-6
TGTGCCATCAGTGATAACTGGGGGGGCGGGTCACCCCTCCACTTT
CAISDNWGGGSPLHF
>TRBV5-1|TRBD1|.|TRBJ2-7
TGCGCCAGCAGCCCAGGGACAGGGAACGAGCAGTACTTC
CASSPGTGNEQYF
>TRBV14|.|.|TRBJ2-5
TGTGCCAGCAGTCGGAGTGGTAGGAGCGGAGAGACCCAGTACTTC
CASSRSGRSGETQYF
>TRBV11-3|TRBD2|.|TRBJ2-2
TGTGCCGGCAGCTTAGTTCGGGGGGGCCTAAGCGGGGAGCTGTTTTTT
CAGSLVRGGLSGELFF
>TRBV5-4|.|few|TRBJ2-6
TGTGCCAGCAGCGTTACCGGGACATCCAACTCTGGGGCCAACGTCCTGACTTTC
CASSVTGTSNSGANVLTF
>TRBV5-1|TRBD1|.|TRBJ2-1
TGCGCCAGCAGCCCTACAGGGGGGGAGCAGTTCTTC
CASSPTGGEQFF
>TRBV5-1|.|.|TRBJ2-7
TGCGCCAGCAGCGCGAGCGAGCCCACCTACGAGCAGTACTTC
CASSASEPTYEQYF
>TRBV2|TRBD1|.|TRBJ2-3
TGTGCCAGCACGAGACAGGGGGCCTCAGATACGCAGTATTTT
CASTRQGASDTQYF
>TRBV7-2|.|.|TRBJ1-4
TGTGCCAGCAGCTTTTCGGGTCTATCTAATGAAAAACTGTTTTTT
CASSFSGLSNEKLFF
>TRBV2|TRBD1|.|TRBJ1-6
TGTGCCAGCAGGGGGACAGATTCACCCCTCCACTTT
CASRGTDSPLHF
>TRBV6-6|.|.|TRBJ1-5
TGTGCCAGCAGTTACTCGTTTCAGGGGAATCAGCCCCAGCATTTT
CASSYSFQGNQPQHF
>TRBV5-1|TRBD1|.|TRBJ2-7
TGCGCCAGCAGTCCTGGACAGGACTACGAGCAGTACTTC
CASSPGQDYEQYF
>TRBV7-7|TRBD1|.|TRBJ2-5
TGTGCTAGCAGCTTAGCACCGACAGGGGGGGAGACCCAGTACTTC
CASSLAPTGGETQYF
>TRBV7-2|.|.|TRBJ2-5
TGTGCCAGCAGCATCTCCACAGGGTTTGGGGAGACCCAGTACTTC
CASSISTGFGETQYF
>TRBV6-5|TRBD1|.|TRBJ1-5
TGTGCCAGCAGCCGCACCACAGGGGGCCTTCAGCCCCAGCATTTT
CASSRTTGGLQPQHF
>TRBV7-2|.|.|TRBJ1-1
TGTGCCAGCAGCTTAGGAAACATGAACACTGAAGCTTTCTTT
CASSLGNMNTEAFF
>TRBV6-5|TRBD2|few|TRBJ2-3
TGTGCCAGCAGTTGGACTAGCGACGGTACGCAGTATTTT
CASSWTSDGTQYF
>TRBV5-1|.|.|TRBJ1-1
TGCGCCAGCAGCTTCCGGGGGGGGATTGACACTGAAGCTTTCTTT
CASSFRGGIDTEAFF
>TRBV13|TRBD1|.|TRBJ2-3
TGTGCCAGCAGCTCCCCGACAGGGCGCTTTGGAGATACGCAGTATTTT
CASSSPTGRFGDTQYF
>TRBV9|.|few|TRBJ2-7
TGTGTCAGCAGCGTAGACGCGCGGGGGCCCTCCTACGAGCAGTACTTC
CVSSVDARGPSYEQYF
>TRBV30|.|few|TRBJ2-6
TGTGCCTGGAGTGTATGGCAGGGAAAACGGGCCAACGTCCTGACTTTC
CAWSVWQGKRANVLTF
>TRBV5-4|.|.|TRBJ1-3
TGTGCCAGCAGCGACACAGGGAGTGGAAACACCATATATTTT
CASSDTGSGNTIYF
>TRBV7-8|TRBD1|few|TRBJ1-6
TGTGCCAGCAGCTCCAGCCCCCTCACAGGGGGCAATTCACCCCTCCACTTT
CASSSSPLTGGNSPLHF
>TRBV7-2|.|.|TRBJ1-1
TGTGCCAGCAGCCGCGGGGGAGGCACTGAAGCTTTCTTT
CASSRGGGTEAFF